These 10 T cell receptor beta chains were all obtained from the same sample, sequenced in a study of patients and donors after allogeneic stem cell transplantation. MiXCR, run by TCRdb on the RT-PCR reads, gives a single entry per CDR3 protein. The table includes 10,000 or so distinct CDR3 sequences, approximately 5.9% detected once. The material sequenced was blood, either unsorted or a sorted T cell fraction (not recorded which). Source of these receptors: a human donor who was either an allogeneic HSCT recipient or a stem cell or donor lymphocyte infusion donor (not recorded which). It is not recorded whose cells these are; they may come from a transplant donor.

This clonotype was observed many times. The genes are TRBV19 and TRBJ2-1; 11 bases map to TRBD2. Per the germline V gene, CDR1 is LNHDA and CDR2 is SQIVND (reference sequence). V shed 6 bases and J 9 bases; nucleotides not matched to a gene: 7. CDR3 length: 14 amino acids. The DNA for the CDR3 is TGTGCCAGTAGGGGACTAGCGGAGCACAGTGAGCAGTTCTTC. Translating gives CASRGLAEHSEQFF.

This clonotype has a count of ten or more. V usage is TRBV11-2 and J usage is TRBJ2-1, with TRBD2 identical over 14 bases. Germline assignment: CDR1 SGHAT and CDR2 FQNNGV. V was clipped by 0 bases and J by 2 bases; unmatched bases: 6. This CDR3 comprises 19 residues. The CDR3 DNA follows: TGTGCCAGCAGCTTAGAAGGGACTAGCGGGAGTGGGGCCTACAATGAGCAGTTCTTC. It specifies CASSLEGTSGSGAYNEQFF.

The chain employs TRBV9 and TRBJ2-3; 10 bases align to TRBD2. CDR1 and CDR2 from the germline V gene are SGDLS and YYNGEE. The V segment lost 0 bases and the J segment 9 bases; nucleotides outside the gene matches: 4. The length of the CDR3 is 14 residues. DNA for the CDR3: TGTGCCAGCAGCGTAGATTCTAGCGGGAGCACGCAGTATTTT. Translating gives CASSVDSSGSTQYF.

This clonotype was detected ten times or more. The genes are TRBV27 and TRBJ2-1; 8 positions agree with TRBD2. Germline assignment: CDR1 MNHEY and CDR2 SMNVEV (reference sequence). This CDR3 has 16 amino acids. The ends lost 2 bases at V and 2 bases at J; junction bases unmatched: 5. In nucleotides, the CDR3 is TGTGCCAGCAGTTTAACCGGGAGGGCCCCCTACAATGAGCAGTTCTTC. It specifies CASSLTGRAPYNEQFF.

There are a few counts of this clonotype. This sequence joins TRBV12-3 or TRBV12-4 and TRBJ2-2; TRBD2 aligns across 10 bases. The length of the CDR3 is 15 residues. The junction had 6 bases not matched to a gene; V was cut back by 6 bases and J by 5 bases. CDR3 DNA sequence: TGTGCCAGCAGCCCACTAGCGGGAACAACCGGGGAGCTGTTTTTT. Protein sequence: CASSPLAGTTGELFF.

This clonotype showed up just a few times. The rearrangement links TRBV7-9 to TRBJ2-5; perhaps TRBD2 as D (5 bases). The CDR3 contains 12 residues. V lost 5 bases to trimming and J lost 12 bases, with 16 bases between them. Germline V lookup: CDR1 SEHNR, CDR2 FQNEAQ (reference sequence). The chain's CDR3 is CASSTAARAKYF. The CDR3 DNA sequence: TGTGCCAGCAGCACGGCGGCGAGGGCGAAGTACTTC.

The table lists this clonotype with many counts. The rearrangement links TRBV29-1 to TRBJ2-1; 7 bases are shared with TRBD1. Trimming cost V 0 bases and J 0 bases; bases outside gene matches: 5. This CDR3 is built from 16 residues. Germline values: CDR1 SQVTM, CDR2 ANQGSEA. The CDR3 nucleotides are TGCAGCGTTGAAGATCCGGGACAGAGCTCCTACAATGAGCAGTTCTTC. It yields the protein CSVEDPGQSSYNEQFF.

This clonotype has at least ten counts. V is TRBV2 and J is TRBJ2-2, with 8 bases that match TRBD2. CDR1 is SNHLY and CDR2 is FYNNEI in the germline V gene. V lost 4 bases, J lost 4 bases, and 5 bases stayed unmatched. CDR3 length equals 15 residues. As DNA, the CDR3 is TGTGCCAGCAGTGGAGCGGGAGTGGGCACCGGGGAGCTGTTTTTT. Its translation: CASSGAGVGTGELFF.

This clonotype showed up many times. The gene calls are TRBV5-1 and TRBJ2-1; D ambiguous. Germline values: CDR1 SGHRS, CDR2 YFSETQ. V was shortened by 3 bases and J by 11 bases, with 27 bases between the two germline ends. The CDR3 totals 17 residues. CDR3 residues: CASSSPPVSIAQKQQFF. The CDR3 DNA reads as TGCGCCAGCAGCTCCCCCCCAGTGTCTATTGCGCAGAAGCAGCAGTTCTTC.

The chain has TRBV23-1 and TRBJ2-7; TRBD2 is a possible D gene (6 bases). TRBV23-1 is known as an ORF, though its function is uncertain. Trimming stripped 3 bases from V and 3 bases from J, with 21 bases between. CDR3 size: 17 residues. CDR3 sequence: CASSQPAGPGSNYEQYF. As DNA, the CDR3 is TGCGCCAGCAGTCAGCCAGCGGGTCCGGGGTCTAACTACGAGCAGTACTTC.